The clone carrying this T cell receptor (beta chain) was found once. The antigen remains unidentified. The sample belongs to a study of shared clonotypes between healthy human individuals. Overall study findings and caveats: Larger estimated richness was generally seen in naive subsets than in memory subsets.

The CDR3 spans 14 residues. The germline CDR1 and CDR2 sequences are SGHVS and FNYEAQ. V was pared by 5 bases and J by 4 bases, with 5 bases of the junction left unmatched. Only in-frame clones appear in the TCRdb table, and some are missing; sequencing was by immunoSEQ multiplex PCR. This table has roughly 300,000 clones, roughly 84% appearing once. The sample consisted of memory CD8+ T cells sorted from blood. Subset noted: CD45RO+ cells pooled with CCR7-negative TemRA cells. This TCR was recovered from a man between 18 and 35 years old in good health. This sequence joins TRBV7-6 and TRBJ1-2; the match to TRBD1 covers 9 bases. CDR3 bases: TGTGCCAGCAGCCAGGGACAGGGACCCTATGGCTACACCTTC. It encodes CASSQGQGPYGYTF. Complete variable domain (other parts from reference TRBV7-6 and TRBJ1-2): GAGVSQSPRYKVTKRGQDVALRCDPISGHVSLYWYRQALGQGPEFLTYFNYEAQQDKSGLPNDRFSAERPEGSISTLTIQRTEQRDSAMYRCASSQGQGPYGYTFGSGTRLTVV.